Listed below are T cell receptor beta chains from one sample, sequenced in a study of OX40 agonist ivuxolimab in advanced cancers. Measured with immunoSEQ multiplex PCR; TCRdb has only the in-frame clones, and not every one. Of 60,000 to 65,000 clones listed, 80% to 95% are singletons. The source was CD4+ or CD8+ T cells sorted from blood, collected in a trial of the OX40 agonist ivuxolimab. The receptors stem from an adult with an advanced solid tumor such as melanoma, head and neck, liver or kidney cancer. Each CDR3 is given with its conserved first and last residue. The D gene is left open where the match is weak. The size of a clone is reported for some rows only, either as once, few or many, or as a class for expanded clones.

TRBV5-1	.	TRBJ2-4	.	CASSSDLGDIQYF
TRBV7-2	TRBD2	TRBJ2-2	once	CASSFFTGRVTGELFF
TRBV30	TRBD2	TRBJ2-7	.	CAWRWGGASYEQYF
TRBV6-4	TRBD2	TRBJ2-1	.	CASSEKGLASNEQFF
TRBV25-1	TRBD1	TRBJ2-2	.	CASSDGTGNTGELFF
TRBV29-1	.	TRBJ1-1	.	CSVLTVNTEAFF
TRBV10-2	.	TRBJ1-1	once	CASSEASWGSNTEAFF
TRBV7-8	.	TRBJ1-2	.	CASSLGSGDGYTF
TRBV10-3	TRBD1	TRBJ2-7	.	CAISGDRGYEQYF
TRBV30	.	TRBJ1-2	once	CAWSVGGYYGYTF
TRBV10-1	.	TRBJ2-1	.	CASSESGRNEQFF
TRBV30	.	TRBJ2-1	few	CAWTASFNEQFF
TRBV14	TRBD2	TRBJ2-7	.	CASSQTAGGPYEQYF
TRBV7-2	.	TRBJ2-7	.	CASSFDWAYEQYF
TRBV9	.	TRBJ2-5	.	CASSVAFGSGAQYF
TRBV27	TRBD1	TRBJ2-5	.	CASRRTGQETQYF
TRBV19	.	TRBJ1-2	.	CASSNPPWTHGYTF
TRBV6-5	TRBD2	TRBJ2-2	.	CASSYHGLAGTGELFF
TRBV15	.	TRBJ2-1	.	CATSRAGDKNEQFF
TRBV27	.	TRBJ1-6	.	CASSFEGSPLHF
TRBV30	.	TRBJ2-7	.	CASNKQGGEQYF
TRBV5-1	TRBD1	TRBJ2-5	.	CASSLAGQGGETQYF
TRBV11-2	.	TRBJ1-1	.	CASSLYSEAFF
TRBV2	.	TRBJ2-7	.	CASKWGDEQYF
TRBV30	.	TRBJ1-1	.	CAWSVGAVADTEAFF
TRBV5-1	.	TRBJ2-2	.	CASEQGTNTGELFF
TRBV10-2	TRBD1	TRBJ2-3	.	CASSMDRVTTDTQYF